This note documents a single T cell receptor beta chain sequence. Its target is not known. This record comes from a study of cytomegalovirus exposure and HLA in healthy donors. Study details: In a later analysis, the 100 to 150 validation repertoires were reported to have used the same platform as the 600 to 700 first-cohort repertoires. Overall study findings and caveats: TCR beta chains numbering approximately 150 were designated cytomegalovirus-associated.

The CDR3 loop spans 13 amino acids. Trimming cost V 3 bases and J 9 bases; bases outside gene matches: 6. CDR1 is SQVTM and CDR2 is ANQGSEA in the germline V gene. Generated by immunoSEQ multiplex PCR, the TCRdb table keeps only in-frame clones and is missing some. The repertoire includes about 70,000 clones, roughly 92% of them detected once, and 1.9% sits in the top ten. The source of this sequence is a woman younger than 30 in good health and CMV-seropositive. The chain combines TRBV29-1 with TRBJ2-1; 9 bases match TRBD2. The specimen was PBMCs. The CDR3 loop is CSVEAGGPSEQFF. The CDR3 nucleotides read TGCAGCGTTGAGGCGGGAGGGCCCAGTGAGCAGTTCTTC.